The source of this TCR beta chain is a study of blood T cell repertoires in COVID-19 (dated by TCRdb to 2020 to 2022). Background for the entire study: Samples from collaborators originated in the United States, Italy and Spain and spanned both the acute and convalescent phases of COVID-19. Where available, HLA class I and class II types were taken from metadata supplied by the sample provider and were not determined by assay-based typing. The repertoires were made available in a free public database intended to serve as a resource for research on the immune response to SARS-CoV-2. The samples were drawn from the first 160 participants of the ongoing ImmuneRACE study and from some 1,300 subjects provided by 6 global collaborators. The material from the prospective study consisted of cDNA or gDNA derived from T cells, B-cell-depleted T cells, or PBMCs. A de-identified subject ID, COVID-19 status, age in years and sex were almost always included in the sample metadata. The dataset comprised deeply sampled blood TCRbeta repertoires from subjects exposed to, actively infected with, or recovered from COVID-19.

The full study reports these points: Clinical and demographic metadata were provided uncurated, with the amount varying by source and participant.

The immunoSEQ Assay, a bias-controlled multiplex PCR, was used to amplify TCRbeta CDR3 regions from genomic DNA. The authors' pipeline ran thus. The number of nucleated cells in each sample was estimated by amplification of reference gene primers within the assay. To quantify the absolute abundance of each unique TCRbeta CDR3 rearrangement, sequence reads were collapsed and filtered. Productive Simpson clonality was computed per sample as the square root of Simpson's diversity index over productive rearrangements. TCRdb retrieved this table from immuneACCESS and kept in-frame rearrangements only. Not all clones are present; in checked studies, unresolved V genes account for under half, and no reason is known for the remainder. The V and J calls and clone size are taken from that table; D and trimming were inferred from the DNA. This sample comprises roughly 260,000 clones, just under 90% of them detected only once. In total, the top ten clones hold approximately 4% of the sample.

Whole blood was collected in K2EDTA tubes by collaborating institutions according to the institutions' own protocols. Collaborator samples were shipped for TCRbeta analysis as frozen whole blood, isolated PBMCs, or DNA extracted from either sample type. About this clone: The clone's antigen remains unknown. No base quality information exists; no much larger clone differs at one position.

Via the germline V gene, CDR1 is KGHSH and CDR2 LQKENI. The trim is 2 bases for V and 1 base for J, with a gap of 20 bases between the germline ends. CDR3 length: 18 amino acids, cysteine to phenylalanine. The retained sequence is limited to the CDR3, 54 bases, with the frame set at the first base. The specimen sequenced was peripheral blood. The TCR was taken from a woman aged 40 to 49 with acute or convalescent COVID-19. The receptor chain draws on TRBV18 and TRBJ2-5, and possibly TRBD1, on 6 matching bases. The CDR3 region has the sequence CASSPNREDYRVQETQYF. Here is the DNA: TGTGCCAGCTCACCAAATCGGGAAGATTACAGGGTCCAAGAGACCCAGTACTTC.